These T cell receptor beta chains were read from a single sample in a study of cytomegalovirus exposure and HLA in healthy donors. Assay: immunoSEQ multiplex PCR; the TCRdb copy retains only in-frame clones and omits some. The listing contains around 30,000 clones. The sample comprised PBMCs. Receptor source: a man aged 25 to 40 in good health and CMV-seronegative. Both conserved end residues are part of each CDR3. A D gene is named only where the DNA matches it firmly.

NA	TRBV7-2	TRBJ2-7	CASSFAYEQYF	TGTGCCAGCAGCTTCGCCTACGAGCAGTACTTC
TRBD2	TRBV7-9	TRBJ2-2	CASSHGRVGGELFF	TGTGCCAGCAGCCACGGGAGGGTCGGCGGGGAGCTGTTTTTT
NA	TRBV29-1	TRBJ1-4	CSAAVGAGPVFLFF	TGCAGCGCCGCGGTGGGGGCAGGCCCGGTTTTTCTGTTTTTT
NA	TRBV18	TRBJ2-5	CASSPSILGETQYF	TGTGCCAGCTCACCTTCAATCCTCGGGGAGACCCAGTACTTC
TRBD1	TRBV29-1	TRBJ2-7	CSVEDKGARDEQYF	TGCAGCGTTGAAGATAAGGGGGCGCGCGACGAGCAGTACTTC
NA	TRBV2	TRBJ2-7	CASRKTDTYEQYF	TGTGCCAGCAGGAAAACGGACACCTACGAGCAGTACTTC
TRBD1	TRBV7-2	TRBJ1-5	CASSPGTGNQPQHF	TGTGCCAGCAGCCCCGGGACAGGGAATCAGCCCCAGCATTTT
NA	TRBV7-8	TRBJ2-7	CASSLLASYEQYF	TGTGCCAGCAGCTTACTGGCTTCCTACGAGCAGTACTTC
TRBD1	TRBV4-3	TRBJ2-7	CASSHLTGAGHEQYF	TGCGCCAGCAGCCATCTGACAGGGGCAGGGCACGAGCAGTACTTC
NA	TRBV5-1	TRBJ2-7	CASSLFESGGSPYEQYF	TGCGCCAGCAGCTTGTTCGAGTCGGGGGGCTCTCCCTACGAGCAGTACTTC
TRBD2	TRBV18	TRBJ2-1	CASSPPGLVNEQFF	TGTGCCAGCTCACCACCGGGACTAGTGAATGAGCAGTTCTTC
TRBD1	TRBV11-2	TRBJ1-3	CASSWTGVEFSGNTIYF	TGTGCCAGCAGCTGGACAGGGGTAGAATTCTCTGGAAACACCATATATTTT
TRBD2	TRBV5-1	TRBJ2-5	CASRFRGEQETQYF	TGCGCCAGCAGGTTCCGGGGGGAACAAGAGACCCAGTACTTC
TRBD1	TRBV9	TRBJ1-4	CASSVGAGTGGEKLFF	TGTGCCAGCAGCGTAGGTGCCGGGACAGGGGGCGAAAAACTGTTTTTT
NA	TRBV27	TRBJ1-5	CASSHQGFGNQPQHF	TGTGCCAGCAGCCACCAGGGTTTCGGCAATCAGCCCCAGCATTTT
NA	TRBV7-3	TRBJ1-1	CASSPRTRRDTEAFF	TGTGCCAGCAGCCCTAGGACACGAAGAGACACTGAAGCTTTCTTT
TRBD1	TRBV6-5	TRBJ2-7	CASTWGQGIYEQYF	TGTGCCAGCACATGGGGACAGGGGATCTACGAGCAGTACTTC
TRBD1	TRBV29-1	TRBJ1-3	CSATTGLGDTIYF	TGCAGCGCTACGACAGGGTTGGGGGACACCATATATTTT
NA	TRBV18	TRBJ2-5	CASSPRSGETQYF	TGTGCCAGCTCACCACGGAGCGGAGAGACCCAGTACTTC
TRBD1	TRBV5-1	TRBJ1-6	CASSLYGTGSSYNSPLHF	TGCGCCAGCAGCTTATACGGGACAGGGAGCTCCTATAATTCACCCCTCCACTTT
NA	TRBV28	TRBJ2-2	CASTQGGTSTGELFF	TGTGCCAGCACGCAGGGCGGGACCTCCACCGGGGAGCTGTTTTTT
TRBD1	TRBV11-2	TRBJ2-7	CASSSNMDREYEQYF	TGTGCCAGCAGCTCCAACATGGACAGGGAATACGAGCAGTACTTC
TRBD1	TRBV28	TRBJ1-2	CASSAHRGVYGYTF	TGTGCCAGCAGTGCCCACAGGGGGGTCTATGGCTACACCTTC
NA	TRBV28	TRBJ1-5	CASRTVNQPQHF	TGTGCCAGCAGAACAGTCAATCAGCCCCAGCATTTT
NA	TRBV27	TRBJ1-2	CASSFRGSYGYTF	TGTGCCAGCAGTTTCCGGGGATCCTATGGCTACACCTTC
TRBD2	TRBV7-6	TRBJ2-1	CASSLGSRGRGRDEQFF	TGTGCCAGCAGCTTAGGTTCTCGCGGGAGAGGTAGGGATGAGCAGTTCTTC
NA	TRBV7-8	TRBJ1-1	CASSLGEDEAFF	TGTGCCAGCAGCTTAGGGGAGGATGAAGCTTTCTTT
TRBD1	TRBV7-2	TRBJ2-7	CASRDRAYEQYF	TGTGCCAGCCGGGACAGGGCCTACGAGCAGTACTTC
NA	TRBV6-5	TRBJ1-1	CASSYDGRATTEAFF	TGTGCCAGCAGTTACGACGGGAGGGCGACCACTGAAGCTTTCTTT